Each of the 4 T cell receptor beta chains below was sequenced from the same sample in a study of blood T cell repertoires in COVID-19. Some clones are missing from TCRdb's copy, which holds only in-frame ones; the method was immunoSEQ multiplex PCR. The sample consists of about 200,000 clones, around 87% of them appearing once. The material sequenced was peripheral blood. The receptors were gathered from a man aged 55 to 70 who had recovered from COVID-19.

V usage is TRBV10-1 and J usage is TRBJ2-7; maybe TRBD2 (5 bases). CDR3 size: 16 residues. Trimming took off 0 bases at V and 1 base at J, with 13 bases between the two ends. Germline V gene data show CDR1 as WNHNN and CDR2 as SYGVQD (reference sequence). CDR3 in amino acids: CASSESFTTGSYEQYF. For the CDR3, the DNA is TGCGCCAGCAGTGAGTCGTTTACAACGGGATCCTACGAGCAGTACTTC.

The chain has TRBV10-3 and TRBJ1-3; no reliable D call. Between the trimmed V and J ends, which lost 0 bases and 0 bases, there was a span of 9 bases. CDR1 is ENHRY and CDR2 is SYGVKD in the germline V gene. This CDR3 spans 16 amino acids. CDR3 nucleotides: TGTGCCATCAGTGAGTCGATGGCGGGCTCTGGAAACACCATATATTTT. Translation gives CAISESMAGSGNTIYF.

The chain links TRBV6-5 to TRBJ2-2; a weak D match, TRBD1 (5 bases). The CDR3 sequence is 14 residues long. The ends were cut back, 1 base at V and 2 bases at J, with 5 bases in the middle. Germline V CDR1 and CDR2: MNHEY, SVGAGI. The CDR3 loop reads CASSYWTNTGELFF. In nucleotides, the CDR3 is TGTGCCAGCAGTTACTGGACAAACACCGGGGAGCTGTTTTTT.

V usage is TRBV6-5 and J usage is TRBJ1-2; TRBD1 matches at 10 bases. CDR3 length: 11 amino acids. Germline V lookup: CDR1 MNHEY, CDR2 SVGAGI. Unmatched junction bases numbered 3, after V lost 9 bases and J lost 8 bases. CDR3 nucleotide sequence: TGTGCCAGAGGACAGGGGGGAGGCTACACCTTC. This sequence encodes CARGQGGGYTF.